This T cell receptor beta chain was sequenced in a study of blood T cell repertoires in COVID-19. Study details: PBMCs, B-cell-depleted T cells, or T cells were the source of the cDNA or gDNA that made up the material.

Residents of 24 US areas, aged about 18 to 95 years, made up the participants. This CDR3 spans 20 amino acids. TCRdb's copy holds only in-frame clones and misses some; the assay was immunoSEQ multiplex PCR. In the table there are about 250,000 clones, around 86% of which are singletons. The receptor's source is a man aged 35 to 55 who had recovered from COVID-19. The chain recombines TRBV21-1 with TRBJ1-6. TRBV21-1 is a documented pseudogene. The sequenced sample was PBMCs or T cells enriched from blood (not recorded which). CDR3 region: CASSKRGWRNRVPYNSPLHF. In DNA, the CDR3 is TGTGCCAGCAGCAAAAGAGGGTGGAGGAACCGGGTCCCCTATAATTCACCCCTCCACTTT.